The present T cell receptor (beta chain) was sequenced within a study of T cells in Graves' hyperthyroidism and ophthalmopathy (dated by TCRdb to the late 2010s). Regarding the complete study: Peripheral blood samples were taken at initial diagnosis, before any treatment was given. The paper describes TCR Vbeta CDR3 sequencing of roughly 130 peripheral blood samples, made up of 40 to 45 ophthalmopathy patients, roughly 80 hyperthyroidism patients and 17 progressor patients. A discovery cohort of around 98 patients, roughly 43 with Graves' ophthalmopathy and under 60 with stable Graves' hyperthyroidism, was used to find distinguishing TCR V-J signatures. After blood sampling, hyperthyroidism patients were treated with methimazole at a starting dose of 30 mg daily, and ophthalmopathy patients were treated with high-dose intravenous methylprednisolone. Whether ophthalmopathy could be predicted prospectively was tested in an independent validation cohort made up of approximately 19 hyperthyroidism patients plus 17 patients who later progressed to ophthalmopathy. The study also compared thyroid tissue and blood T-cell repertoires from about 6 Graves' hyperthyroidism patients. The 100 or so discovery patients were divided at random into training and test sets in a 7:3 ratio. Overall study outcomes, separate from this receptor: No statistical method was used to fix the sample size in advance, and group allocation was not hidden from the investigators. A model built on a 13 V-J signature distinguished ophthalmopathy from stable hyperthyroidism, reaching around 87% sensitivity and 81% to 83% specificity in cross-validation and 80%/75% in testing. In validation, progression to ophthalmopathy was predicted by the model with 70% to 71% sensitivity and 72% to 85% specificity, a median of 6.5 months before onset. Blood samples also contained most of the expanded thyroid clonotypes (frequency above 0.001), which suggests that blood repertoires may reflect thyroid immune responses.

The TCR beta CDR3 regions were amplified from RNA transcripts. A first-round RT-PCR of the TCR CDR3 used the HTBI primer set with the Qiagen OneStep RT-PCR kit. The libraries were constructed in a second round of multiplex PCR and then size-selected and purified. Libraries were sequenced paired-end with 100 bp reads on an Illumina HiSeq2000. In the source study's methods: SOAPnuke was used to process the raw data, with reads discarded if the reads contained adapters or uncalled bases, had a mean Phred below 15, or lacked an exact constant-primer or identifier match. COPE v1.2.5 was used to merge high-quality paired reads, and clonotypes were defined as unique nucleotide sequences. MiTCR v1.1 was used to align clonotypes to the IMGT TRBV, TRBD and TRBJ reference segments. Analysis was restricted to V-J combinations with a frequency above 0.0001, which covered 99% to 99.2% of repertoires. The TCS score was defined as F50 (clonal expansion) divided by E x V (chaos), with BLOSUM62-based TCRdist calculated between CDR3 peptides within each V-J. Welch's t-statistics and random forest reduced 450 to 600 V-J features to about 13, which were used in a naive Bayes classifier (R e1071). TCRdb reprocessed the public reads (quality trimming at Q25 with fastp, clone calling with MiXCR) and kept in-frame beta chains. Every distinct CDR3 protein forms one entry, paired with its most common genes and DNA. In this record, the V and J calls reflect TCRdb's handling and not the investigators' own analysis. This sample lists around 350,000 distinct CDR3 sequences; over 15% were detected once. The ten largest make up about 3.7% of the sample.

Graves' hyperthyroidism was defined as stable when no progression to ophthalmopathy occurred over 18 months of follow-up. Hyperthyroidism patients were newly diagnosed, with disease duration under 2 months, and aged 18 to 65 years. Any patient with an uncontrolled infection, another autoimmune disease, pregnancy or lactation was excluded. Clinical symptoms, serum thyroxine and TRAb, thyroid ultrasound, and orbital computed tomography formed the basis for the diagnoses. PBMCs were separated from 10 ml of fresh peripheral blood using Ficoll-Paque density gradient centrifugation. Total RNA was extracted with Trizol reagent, and quality was checked on an Agilent 2100 Bioanalyzer. This clonotype has at least ten counts. The specificity of this receptor is unknown. No quality values exist for individual bases; no much larger clone is one base distant. The receptor's source is a woman under 30 with Graves' hyperthyroidism. Sequenced material: blood.

The CDR3 corresponds to CATGQRNTEAFF. The base sequence is TGTGCCACGGGACAGAGGAACACTGAAGCTTTCTTT. The chain was built from TRBV15 and TRBJ1-1; 7 central nucleotides agree with TRBD1. Trimming removed 9 bases from V and 1 base from J; the gene matches leave 2 bases unexplained. CDR1 and CDR2 are read off the germline V gene (reference sequence) as LNHNV and YYDKDF. From the cysteine up to the phenylalanine, the CDR3 has a length of 12 residues. The DNA shown is the 36-base CDR3, in frame from base 1.